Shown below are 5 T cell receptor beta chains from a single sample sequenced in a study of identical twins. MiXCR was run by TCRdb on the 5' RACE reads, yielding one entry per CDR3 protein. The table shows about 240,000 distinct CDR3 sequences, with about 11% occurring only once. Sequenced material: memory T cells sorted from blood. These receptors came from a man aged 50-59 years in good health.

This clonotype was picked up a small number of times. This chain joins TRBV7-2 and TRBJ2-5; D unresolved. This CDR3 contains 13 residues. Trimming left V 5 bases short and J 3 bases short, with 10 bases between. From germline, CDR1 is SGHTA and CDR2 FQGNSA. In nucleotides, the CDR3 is TGTGCCAGCAGCCAACAGAGAAAAGAGACCCAGTACTTC. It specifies CASSQQRKETQYF.

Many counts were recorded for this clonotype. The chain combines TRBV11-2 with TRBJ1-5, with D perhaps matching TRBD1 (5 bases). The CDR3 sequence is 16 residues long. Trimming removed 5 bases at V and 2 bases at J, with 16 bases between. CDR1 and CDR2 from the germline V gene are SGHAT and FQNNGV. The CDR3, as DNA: TGTGCCAGCAGCCCCCGGGGGTTTAGGGGCAATCAGCCCCAGCATTTT. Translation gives CASSPRGFRGNQPQHF. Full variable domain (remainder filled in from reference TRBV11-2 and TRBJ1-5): EAGVAQSPRYKIIEKRQSVAFWCNPISGHATLYWYQQILGQGPKLLIQFQNNGVVDDSQLPKDRFSAERLKGVDSTLKIQPAKLEDSAVYLCASSPRGFRGNQPQHFGDGTRLSIL.

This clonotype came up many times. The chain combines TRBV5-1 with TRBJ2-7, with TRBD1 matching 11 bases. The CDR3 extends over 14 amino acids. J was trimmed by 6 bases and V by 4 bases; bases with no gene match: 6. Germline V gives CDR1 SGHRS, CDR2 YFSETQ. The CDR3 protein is CASSLGQGASEQYF. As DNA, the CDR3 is TGCGCCAGCAGCCTCGGACAGGGGGCGAGCGAGCAGTACTTC.

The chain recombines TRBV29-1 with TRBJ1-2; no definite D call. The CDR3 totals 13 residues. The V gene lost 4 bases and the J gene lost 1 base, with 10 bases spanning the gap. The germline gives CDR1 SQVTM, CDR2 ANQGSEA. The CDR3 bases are TGCAGCGTTGGTCGGGGAAATAACTATGGCTACACCTTC. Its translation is CSVGRGNNYGYTF.

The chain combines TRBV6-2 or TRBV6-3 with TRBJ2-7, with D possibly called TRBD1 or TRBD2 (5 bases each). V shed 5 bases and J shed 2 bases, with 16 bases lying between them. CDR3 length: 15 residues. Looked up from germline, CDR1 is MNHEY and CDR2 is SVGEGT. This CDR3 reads CASSGGEGWTYEQYF. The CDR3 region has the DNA TGTGCCAGCAGTGGCGGAGAGGGGTGGACCTACGAGCAGTACTTC.